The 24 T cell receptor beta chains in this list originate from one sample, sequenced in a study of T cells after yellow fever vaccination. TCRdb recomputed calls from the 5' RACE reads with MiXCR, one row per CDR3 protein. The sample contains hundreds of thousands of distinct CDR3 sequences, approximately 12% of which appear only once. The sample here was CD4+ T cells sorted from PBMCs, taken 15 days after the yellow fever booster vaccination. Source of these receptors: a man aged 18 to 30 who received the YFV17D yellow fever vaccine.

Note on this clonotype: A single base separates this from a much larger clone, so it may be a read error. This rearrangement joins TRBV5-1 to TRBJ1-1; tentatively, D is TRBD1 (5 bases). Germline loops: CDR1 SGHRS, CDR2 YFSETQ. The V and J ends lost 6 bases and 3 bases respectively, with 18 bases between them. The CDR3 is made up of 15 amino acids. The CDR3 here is CASNRTPGTDTEAFF. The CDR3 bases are TGCGCCAGCAACCGCACCCCCGGGACTGACACTGAAGCTTTCTTT.

In DNA, the CDR3 is TGTGCCTGGGTAGGTTTCAAGCAGTACTTC. This codes for CAWVGFKQYF. V is TRBV30 and J is TRBJ2-7; unclear D gene. Germline V CDR1 and CDR2: GTSNPN, SVGIG (reference sequence). This CDR3 spans 10 amino acids. Trimming shortened V by 5 bases and J by 8 bases, and 10 bases separated the two germline ends. Full variable domain (missing parts from reference TRBV30 and TRBJ2-7): SQTIHQWPATLVQPVGSPLSLECTVEGTSNPNLYWYRQAAGRGLQLLFYSVGIGQISSEVPQNLSASRPQDRQFILSSKKLLLSDSGFYLCAWVGFKQYFGPGTRLTVT.

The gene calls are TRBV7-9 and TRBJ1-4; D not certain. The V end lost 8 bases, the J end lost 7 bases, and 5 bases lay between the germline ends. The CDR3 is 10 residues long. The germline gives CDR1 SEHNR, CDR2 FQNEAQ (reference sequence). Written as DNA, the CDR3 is TGTGCCAGCGCTGGTGAAAAACTGTTTTTT. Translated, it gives CASAGEKLFF.

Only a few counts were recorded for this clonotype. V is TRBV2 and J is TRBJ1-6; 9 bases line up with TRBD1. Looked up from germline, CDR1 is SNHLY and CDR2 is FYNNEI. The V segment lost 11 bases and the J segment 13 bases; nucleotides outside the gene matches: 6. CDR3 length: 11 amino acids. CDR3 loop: CAGGQGRPLHF. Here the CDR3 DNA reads TGTGCCGGTGGACAGGGGAGGCCCCTCCACTTT.

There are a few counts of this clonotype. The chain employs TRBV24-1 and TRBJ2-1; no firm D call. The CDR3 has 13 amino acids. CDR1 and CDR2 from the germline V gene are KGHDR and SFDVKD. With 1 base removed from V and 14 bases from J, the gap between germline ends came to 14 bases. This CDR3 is CATSDFSGLQEFF. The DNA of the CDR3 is TGTGCCACCAGTGATTTCTCGGGCCTCCAGGAGTTCTTC.

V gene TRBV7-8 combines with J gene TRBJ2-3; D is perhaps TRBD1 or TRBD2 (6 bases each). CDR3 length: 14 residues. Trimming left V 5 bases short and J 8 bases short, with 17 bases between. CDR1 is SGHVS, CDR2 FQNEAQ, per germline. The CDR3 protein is CASSPVGGLVTQYF. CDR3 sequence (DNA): TGTGCCAGCAGCCCAGTTGGGGGGCTTGTTACGCAGTATTTT.

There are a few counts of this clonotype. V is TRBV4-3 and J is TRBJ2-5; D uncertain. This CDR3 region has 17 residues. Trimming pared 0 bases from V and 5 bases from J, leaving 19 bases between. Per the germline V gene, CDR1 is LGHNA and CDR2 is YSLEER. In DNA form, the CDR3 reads TGCGCCAGCAGCCAAGAAGTTCAAGCGTATATCGGTGAGACCCAGTACTTC. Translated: CASSQEVQAYIGETQYF.

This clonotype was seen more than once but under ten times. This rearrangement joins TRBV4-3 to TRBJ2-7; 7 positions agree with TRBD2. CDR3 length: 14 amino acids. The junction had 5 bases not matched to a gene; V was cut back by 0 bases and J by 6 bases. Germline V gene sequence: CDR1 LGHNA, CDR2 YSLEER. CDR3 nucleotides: TGCGCCAGCAGCCAAGAGGGACTAAGGGGCGAGCAGTACTTC. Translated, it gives CASSQEGLRGEQYF.

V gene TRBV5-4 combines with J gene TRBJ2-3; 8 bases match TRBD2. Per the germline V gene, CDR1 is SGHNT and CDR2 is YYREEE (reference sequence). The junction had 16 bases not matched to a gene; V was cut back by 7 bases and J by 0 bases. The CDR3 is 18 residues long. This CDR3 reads CASVAGGGSPPSTDTQYF. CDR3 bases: TGTGCCAGCGTCGCGGGCGGGGGGTCACCCCCTAGCACAGATACGCAGTATTTT.

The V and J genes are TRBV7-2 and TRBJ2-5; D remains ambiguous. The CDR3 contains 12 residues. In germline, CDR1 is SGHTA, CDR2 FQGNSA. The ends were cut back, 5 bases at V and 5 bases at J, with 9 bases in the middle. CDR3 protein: CASSRFGETQYF. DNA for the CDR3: TGTGCCAGCAGCCGATTTGGGGAGACCCAGTACTTC.

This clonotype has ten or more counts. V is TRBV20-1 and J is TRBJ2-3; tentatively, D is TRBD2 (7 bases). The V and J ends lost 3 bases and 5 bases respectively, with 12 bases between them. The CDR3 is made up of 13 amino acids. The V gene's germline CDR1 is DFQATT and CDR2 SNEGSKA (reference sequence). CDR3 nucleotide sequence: TGCAGTGCTAGTTCGGGGGGCGTAGATACGCAGTATTTT. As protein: CSASSGGVDTQYF.

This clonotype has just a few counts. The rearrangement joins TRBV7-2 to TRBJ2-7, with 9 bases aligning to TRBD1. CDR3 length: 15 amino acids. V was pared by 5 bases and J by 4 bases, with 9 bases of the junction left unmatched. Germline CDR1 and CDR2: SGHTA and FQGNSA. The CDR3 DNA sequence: TGTGCCAGCAGCCCAACAAGACAGGGGGTGTACGAGCAGTACTTC. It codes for CASSPTRQGVYEQYF.

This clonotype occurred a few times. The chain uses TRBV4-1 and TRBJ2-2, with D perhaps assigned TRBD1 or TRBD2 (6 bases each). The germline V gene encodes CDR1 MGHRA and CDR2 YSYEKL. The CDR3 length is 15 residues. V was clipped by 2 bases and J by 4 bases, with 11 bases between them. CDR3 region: CASSQLGGGTGELFF. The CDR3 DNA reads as TGCGCCAGCAGCCAACTGGGGGGCGGCACCGGGGAGCTGTTTTTT.

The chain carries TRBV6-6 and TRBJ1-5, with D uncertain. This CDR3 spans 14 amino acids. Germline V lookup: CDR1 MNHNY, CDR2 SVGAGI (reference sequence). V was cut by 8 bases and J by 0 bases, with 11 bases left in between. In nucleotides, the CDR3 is TGTGCCAGCGGACCCTCGGATAGCAATCAGCCCCAGCATTTT. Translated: CASGPSDSNQPQHF.

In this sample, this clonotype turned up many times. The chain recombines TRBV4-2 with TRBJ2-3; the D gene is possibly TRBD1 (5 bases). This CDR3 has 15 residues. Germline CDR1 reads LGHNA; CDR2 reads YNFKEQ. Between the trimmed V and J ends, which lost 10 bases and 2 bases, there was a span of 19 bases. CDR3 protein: CATSPERGLTDTQYF. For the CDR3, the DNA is TGTGCCACCTCGCCCGAAAGGGGCCTCACAGATACGCAGTATTTT.

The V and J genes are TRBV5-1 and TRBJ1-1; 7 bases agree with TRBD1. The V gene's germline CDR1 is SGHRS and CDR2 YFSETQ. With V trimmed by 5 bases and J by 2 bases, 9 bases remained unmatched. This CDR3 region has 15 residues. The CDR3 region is CASRLRQGQNTEAFF. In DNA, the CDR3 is TGCGCCAGCAGACTCAGACAGGGCCAAAACACTGAAGCTTTCTTT.

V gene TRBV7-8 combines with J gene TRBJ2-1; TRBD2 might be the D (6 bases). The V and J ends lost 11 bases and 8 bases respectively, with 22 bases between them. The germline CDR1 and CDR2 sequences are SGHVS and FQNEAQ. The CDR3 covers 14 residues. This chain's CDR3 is CASSGLLSLDEQFF. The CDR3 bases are TGTGCCTCCTCGGGACTTCTCTCTTTAGATGAGCAGTTCTTC. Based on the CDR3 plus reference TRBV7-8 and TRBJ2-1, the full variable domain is GAGVSQSPRYKVAKRGQDVALRCDPISGHVSLFWYQQALGQGPEFLTYFQNEAQLDKSGLPSDRFFAERPEGSVSTLKIQRTQQEDSAVYLCASSGLLSLDEQFFGPGTRLTVL.

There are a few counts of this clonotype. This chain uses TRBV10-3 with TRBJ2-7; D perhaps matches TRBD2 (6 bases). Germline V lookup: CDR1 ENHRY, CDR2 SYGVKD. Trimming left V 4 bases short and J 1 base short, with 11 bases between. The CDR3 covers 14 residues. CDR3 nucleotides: TGTGCCATCAGTGTTGGGGGGATATCCTACGAGCAGTACTTC. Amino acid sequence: CAISVGGISYEQYF.

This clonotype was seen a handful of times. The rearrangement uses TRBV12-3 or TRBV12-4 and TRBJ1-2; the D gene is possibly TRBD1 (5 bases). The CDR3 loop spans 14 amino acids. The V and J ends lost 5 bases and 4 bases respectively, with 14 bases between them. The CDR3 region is CASSRQLRGYGYTF. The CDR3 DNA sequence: TGTGCCAGCAGTCGACAGCTCAGAGGCTATGGCTACACCTTC.

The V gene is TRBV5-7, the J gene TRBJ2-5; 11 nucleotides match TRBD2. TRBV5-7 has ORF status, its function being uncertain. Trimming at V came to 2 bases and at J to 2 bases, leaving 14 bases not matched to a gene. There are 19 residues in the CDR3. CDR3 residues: CASSFELAGATTIQETQYF. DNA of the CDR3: TGTGCCAGCAGCTTTGAACTAGCGGGGGCCACTACGATACAAGAGACCCAGTACTTC.

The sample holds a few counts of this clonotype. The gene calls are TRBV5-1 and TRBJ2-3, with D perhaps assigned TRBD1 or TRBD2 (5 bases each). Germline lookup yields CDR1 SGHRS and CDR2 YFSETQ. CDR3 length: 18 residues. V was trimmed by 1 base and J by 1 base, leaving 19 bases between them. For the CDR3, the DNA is TGCGCCAGCAGCTTGCAGGGATTGAGGGAAATACGCACAGATACGCAGTATTTT. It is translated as CASSLQGLREIRTDTQYF.

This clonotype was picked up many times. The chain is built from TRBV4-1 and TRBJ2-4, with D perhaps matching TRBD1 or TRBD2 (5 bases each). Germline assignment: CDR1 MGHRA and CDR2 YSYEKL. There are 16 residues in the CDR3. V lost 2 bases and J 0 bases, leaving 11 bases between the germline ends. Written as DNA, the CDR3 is TGCGCCAGCAGCCAACCCAGGGACCTAGCCAAAAACATTCAGTACTTC. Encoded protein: CASSQPRDLAKNIQYF.

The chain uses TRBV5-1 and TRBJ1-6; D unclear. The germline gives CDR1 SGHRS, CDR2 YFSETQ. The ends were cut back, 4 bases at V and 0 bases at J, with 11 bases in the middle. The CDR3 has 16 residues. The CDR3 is CASSPEASSYNSPLHF. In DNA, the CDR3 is TGCGCCAGCAGCCCGGAAGCCAGCTCCTATAATTCACCCCTCCACTTT.

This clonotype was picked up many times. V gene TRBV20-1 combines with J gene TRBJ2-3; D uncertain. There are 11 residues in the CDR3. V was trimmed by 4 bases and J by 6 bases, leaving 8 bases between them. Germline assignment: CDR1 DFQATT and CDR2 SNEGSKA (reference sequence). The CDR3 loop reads CSATSSDTQYF. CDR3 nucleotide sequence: TGCAGTGCTACCTCCTCGGATACGCAGTATTTT.